This passage covers 8 T cell receptor beta chains from one sample sequenced in a study of T cells after yellow fever vaccination. TCRdb ran MiXCR on the 5' RACE reads and lists one entry per CDR3 protein. The repertoire holds approximately 600,000 distinct CDR3 sequences, with approximately 13% as singletons. This material consisted of PBMCs, taken on the day of the yellow fever booster vaccination. The receptor source for this set is a man in his thirties or forties who received the YFV17D yellow fever vaccine.

The genes are TRBV19 and TRBJ2-7; the D gene is possibly TRBD1 (6 bases). V lost 3 bases and J lost 3, with 12 bases in between. The CDR3 covers 14 residues. Germline V gives CDR1 LNHDA, CDR2 SQIVND (reference sequence). The CDR3 DNA sequence: TGTGCCAGTAGTATTGGGAGAGGGGGCTACGAGCAGTACTTC. Its translation: CASSIGRGGYEQYF.

This chain uses TRBV9 with TRBJ2-3; 7 bases are a match to TRBD2. The trim removed 0 bases at V and 5 bases at J, leaving 18 bases unmatched. Germline V gene lookup returns CDR1 SGDLS and CDR2 YYNGEE. The CDR3 is 19 amino acids. The CDR3 loop reads CASSVGNSAGVTLQDTQYF. The CDR3 DNA is TGTGCCAGCAGCGTAGGCAATTCGGCGGGAGTCACCCTACAAGATACGCAGTATTTT.

This clonotype occurred many times. This chain uses TRBV5-1 with TRBJ2-4; the D is unclear. This CDR3 has 17 residues. From germline, CDR1 is SGHRS and CDR2 YFSETQ. V lost 4 bases and J 3 bases, leaving 20 bases between the germline ends. For the CDR3, the DNA is TGCGCCAGCAGCGATACTGGCCCCTGGGAAGTCAAAAACATTCAGTACTTC. Protein sequence: CASSDTGPWEVKNIQYF.

This clonotype was observed a few times. The V gene is TRBV24-1, the J gene TRBJ2-4; D unresolved. V was cut by 4 bases and J by 11 bases, with 17 bases left in between. CDR3 size: 14 residues. The V gene's germline CDR1 is KGHDR and CDR2 SFDVKD. The CDR3 sequence is CATSDRRSMGLQYF. The CDR3 bases are TGTGCCACCAGTGACCGTCGATCTATGGGCCTTCAGTACTTC.

The chain carries TRBV11-2 and TRBJ2-1, with 12 positions matching TRBD2. The germline V gene has CDR1 SGHAT and CDR2 FQNNGV. This CDR3 has 17 residues. V trimming: 5 bases; J trimming: 6 bases; junction bases outside the gene matches: 11. The CDR3 reads CASSVGILAGGVNEQFF. CDR3 DNA: TGTGCCAGCAGCGTGGGAATACTAGCGGGAGGCGTCAATGAGCAGTTCTTC. Supplemented by reference TRBV11-2 and TRBJ2-1, the full variable domain reads EAGVAQSPRYKIIEKRQSVAFWCNPISGHATLYWYQQILGQGPKLLIQFQNNGVVDDSQLPKDRFSAERLKGVDSTLKIQPAKLEDSAVYLCASSVGILAGGVNEQFFGPGTRLTVL.

This clonotype was seen only a few times. The rearrangement joins TRBV7-8 to TRBJ2-7; unclear D gene. CDR1 SGHVS and CDR2 FQNEAQ come from the germline V gene. This CDR3 spans 17 amino acids. Trimming pared 1 base from V and 2 bases from J, leaving 18 bases between. This CDR3 reads CASSLVKSRVDPYEQYF. CDR3 nucleotides: TGTGCCAGCAGCTTAGTAAAGTCTAGGGTGGATCCCTACGAGCAGTACTTC.

This clonotype was detected many times. The chain combines TRBV6-2 or TRBV6-3 with TRBJ2-1; no clear D. V shed 4 bases and J shed 4 bases, with 8 bases lying between them. Per germline, CDR1 MNHEY and CDR2 SVGEGT. The CDR3 sequence is 13 residues long. The CDR3 spells CASSSPTYNEQFF. In DNA form, the CDR3 reads TGTGCCAGCAGTTCCCCTACGTACAATGAGCAGTTCTTC.

This clonotype was seen a few times. The chain is built from TRBV6-1 and TRBJ2-7; D unresolved. The length of the CDR3 is 14 residues. Trimming cost V 5 bases and J 6 bases, with 17 bases left between them. The germline CDR1 and CDR2 sequences are MNHNS and SASEGT. The CDR3 protein is CASSTNDGPGEQYF. CDR3 sequence (DNA): TGTGCCAGCAGTACCAATGACGGCCCAGGCGAGCAGTACTTC.